Shown below are 28 T cell receptor beta chains from a single sample sequenced in a study of T-cell reconstitution after alpha-beta-depleted transplantation in children. The TCRbeta library incorporated unique molecular identifiers. TCRdb re-derived calls from the PCR reads in MiXCR, one entry per CDR3 protein. The sample holds hundreds of thousands of distinct CDR3 sequences, 16% seen once. Sequencing used PBMCs from the stem cell graft donor, obtained from the stem cell graft. These receptors all come from a human donor who donated a stem cell graft to a child with acute myeloid leukemia.

This clonotype has just a few counts. The V and J genes are TRBV5-1 and TRBJ1-2, with unresolved D. Per germline, CDR1 SGHRS and CDR2 YFSETQ. The CDR3 consists of 13 residues. Trimming stripped 0 bases from V and 6 bases from J, with 9 bases between. This CDR3 is CASSLDDSNGYTF. The CDR3 region has the DNA TGCGCCAGCAGCTTGGACGATTCAAATGGCTACACCTTC. Full variable domain (remainder filled in from reference TRBV5-1 and TRBJ1-2): KAGVTQTPRYLIKTRGQQVTLSCSPISGHRSVSWYQQTPGQGLQFLFEYFSETQRNKGNFPGRFSGRQFSNSRSEMNVSTLELGDSALYLCASSLDDSNGYTFGSGTRLTVV.

Worth noting for this clonotype: One base away lies a much larger clone, so this may be a sequencing read error. This chain uses TRBV7-9 with TRBJ2-1; D is undetermined. The germline V gene has CDR1 SEHNR and CDR2 FQNEAQ (reference sequence). The CDR3 runs to 16 residues. The CDR3 sequence is CVSSSSRVSSYNEQFF. CDR3 nucleotides: TGTGTCAGCAGTTCCTCCCGGGTTAGCTCCTACAATGAGCAGTTCTTC.

The chain has TRBV9 and TRBJ2-1; TRBD1 might be the D (5 bases). The CDR3 has 15 residues. V was clipped by 0 bases and J by 2 bases, with 9 bases between them. Germline CDR1 SGDLS, CDR2 YYNGEE. The CDR3 region has the DNA TGTGCCAGCAGCGTAGAGGGGTCCCCCTACAATGAGCAGTTCTTC. Encoded protein: CASSVEGSPYNEQFF.

The V call is TRBV27, the J call TRBJ2-1, with D perhaps matching TRBD2 (5 bases). The length of the CDR3 is 14 residues. Between the trimmed V and J ends, which lost 1 base and 8 bases, there was a span of 12 bases. CDR1 is MNHEY and CDR2 is SMNVEV in the germline V gene (reference sequence). CDR3 amino acids: CASSLFAGLDEQFF. CDR3 sequence (DNA): TGTGCCAGCAGTTTATTCGCGGGCCTGGATGAGCAGTTCTTC.

V is TRBV12-3 or TRBV12-4 and J is TRBJ2-1, with 9 nucleotides matching TRBD1. The CDR3 runs to 15 residues. Losses at the gene ends were 6 bases for V and 5 bases for J; bases not matched to a gene: 8. DNA for the CDR3: TGTGCCAGCAGGGGGGACAGGGTATCGAACAATGAGCAGTTCTTC. Amino acid sequence: CASRGDRVSNNEQFF.

This clonotype was detected ten times or more. The rearrangement joins TRBV6-5 to TRBJ2-7; TRBD2 matches at 8 bases. The CDR3 sequence is 14 residues long. The V segment lost 0 bases and the J segment 4 bases; nucleotides outside the gene matches: 2. Germline V lookup: CDR1 MNHEY, CDR2 SVGAGI. This CDR3 reads CASSYSGTSYEQYV. In DNA, the CDR3 is TGTGCCAGCAGTTACTCGGGGACTAGTTACGAGCAGTACGTC.

With regard to this clonotype: Being one base from a much bigger clone, this may be a read error. The rearrangement links TRBV20-1 to TRBJ2-7; TRBD2 agrees at 9 bases. Trimming removed 5 bases from V and 2 bases from J; junction bases left unmatched: 10. The V gene's germline CDR1 is DFQATT and CDR2 SNEGSKA (reference sequence). CDR3 length: 15 amino acids. The CDR3 reads CSASRLAGETYEQYF. The CDR3 DNA follows: TGCAGTGCTTCGCGGTTAGCGGGGGAAACCTACGAGCAGTACTTC.

In this sample, this clonotype turned up many times. The chain uses TRBV12-3 or TRBV12-4 and TRBJ2-3, with 8 bases matching TRBD2. J gave up 2 bases and V 4 bases, and 5 bases lay outside the gene matches. The CDR3 contains 15 residues. In nucleotides, the CDR3 is TGTGCCAGCAGTTCACTAGCGGACGTCACAGATACGCAGTATTTT. Protein product: CASSSLADVTDTQYF.

This clonotype came up many times. V gene TRBV20-1 combines with J gene TRBJ2-1; 9 bases align to TRBD1. CDR3 length: 15 residues. Germline V gene data show CDR1 as DFQATT and CDR2 as SNEGSKA (reference sequence). V lost 2 bases, J lost 8 bases, and 10 bases stayed unmatched. In DNA form, the CDR3 reads TGCAGTGCTAGAACTCGGGGGACAGGGATAGATGAGCAGTTCTTC. Translated, it gives CSARTRGTGIDEQFF.

The sample holds a few counts of this clonotype. The chain carries TRBV5-1 and TRBJ2-2; D might be TRBD1 (6 bases). With 1 base removed from V and 6 bases from J, the gap between germline ends came to 16 bases. CDR3 length: 16 amino acids. Germline CDR1 reads SGHRS; CDR2 reads YFSETQ. CDR3 DNA sequence: TGCGCCAGCAGCTTGTCACAGGGTAGTTCGGCCGGGGAGCTGTTTTTT. It specifies CASSLSQGSSAGELFF.

This clonotype was counted at least ten times. J is TRBJ2-7 and V is TRBV20-1; no definite D call. CDR3 length: 15 amino acids. Germline-derived CDR1 and CDR2 are DFQATT and SNEGSKA (reference sequence). V lost 6 bases and J lost 0, with 18 bases in between. CDR3 sequence: CSARGPKHTSYEQYF. For the CDR3, the DNA is TGCAGTGCCCGAGGACCGAAACATACCTCCTACGAGCAGTACTTC.

The chain combines TRBV7-2 with TRBJ2-6; D not certain. The CDR3 has 15 amino acids. Germline assignment: CDR1 SGHTA and CDR2 FQGNSA. Trimming stripped 1 base from V and 9 bases from J, with 13 bases between. The CDR3 spells CASSLVYTNVNVLTF. The CDR3 nucleotides read TGTGCCAGCAGCTTAGTTTATACAAATGTCAACGTCCTGACTTTC.

In its sample, this clonotype was seen many times. The V call is TRBV7-2, the J call TRBJ2-7; possibly TRBD1 or TRBD2 for D (6 bases each). Between the trimmed V and J ends, which lost 0 bases and 0 bases, there was a span of 12 bases. Germline lookup yields CDR1 SGHTA and CDR2 FQGNSA. CDR3 length: 16 residues. CDR3 protein: CASSLAGGIRSYEQYF. CDR3 nucleotide sequence: TGTGCCAGCAGCTTAGCAGGGGGGATACGCTCCTACGAGCAGTACTTC.

This clonotype was seen a few times. V and J are TRBV6-4 and TRBJ2-1; 15 nucleotides line up with TRBD2. The CDR3 length is 14 residues. Germline V lookup: CDR1 MRHNA, CDR2 SNTAGT. V shed 7 bases, J shed 12 bases, and the junction held 7 bases outside the gene matches. CDR3 region: CASKRTSGGASQFF. The CDR3 region has the DNA TGTGCCAGCAAGCGGACTAGCGGGGGGGCCTCGCAGTTCTTC.

The chain links TRBV5-1 to TRBJ2-3; D may be TRBD1 or TRBD2 (5 bases each). This CDR3 contains 16 residues. V lost 4 bases and J 0 bases, leaving 15 bases between the germline ends. Looked up from germline, CDR1 is SGHRS and CDR2 is YFSETQ. This CDR3 reads CASSPHPGPSTDTQYF. CDR3 nucleotides: TGCGCCAGCAGCCCCCATCCGGGACCAAGCACAGATACGCAGTATTTT.

The chain has TRBV5-1 and TRBJ2-1; D may be TRBD1 or TRBD2 (6 bases each). Judging by the DNA end, TRBJ2-7 fits better; the J call may be wrong. Germline assignment: CDR1 SGHRS and CDR2 YFSETQ. The CDR3 loop spans 11 amino acids. In nucleotides, the CDR3 is TGCGCCAGCGGGGGGCGAAGTGAGCAGTACTTC. Its translation is CASGGRSEQYF.

The rearrangement links TRBV4-3 to TRBJ2-1; tentatively, D is TRBD1 (6 bases). From germline, CDR1 is LGHNA and CDR2 YSLEER. V shed 1 base and J shed 6 bases, with 10 bases lying between them. The CDR3 sequence is 14 residues long. The chain's CDR3 is CASSQGTEFNEQFF. The CDR3 bases are TGCGCCAGCAGCCAAGGGACAGAATTCAATGAGCAGTTCTTC.

The CDR3 sequence is CASSLGYQGSQETQYF. In DNA form, the CDR3 reads TGTGCCAGCAGTTTAGGGTACCAGGGGAGCCAAGAGACCCAGTACTTC. The genes are TRBV12-3 or TRBV12-4 and TRBJ2-5; tentatively, D is TRBD1 (6 bases). The CDR3 runs 16 residues. V was trimmed by 1 base and J by 1 base, leaving 13 bases between them.

The genes are TRBV12-3 or TRBV12-4 and TRBJ2-5; perhaps TRBD2 as D (7 bases). There are 15 residues in the CDR3. Deletions cut 6 bases from V and 3 bases from J, with 17 bases between. The CDR3 is CASSWGRGPEETQYF. In DNA form, the CDR3 reads TGTGCCAGCAGCTGGGGGCGGGGGCCAGAAGAGACCCAGTACTTC.

This clonotype was found a few times. The V call is TRBV11-2, the J call TRBJ2-7, with 7 positions matching TRBD2. Trimming removed 3 bases from V and 4 bases from J; junction bases left unmatched: 6. Per germline, CDR1 SGHAT and CDR2 FQNNGV. The CDR3 totals 14 residues. The CDR3 region has the DNA TGTGCCAGCAGCTTTTGGTGGGGGGGATACGAGCAGTACGTC. Protein product: CASSFWWGGYEQYV.

The chain is built from TRBV27 and TRBJ2-7, with D uncertain. This CDR3 region has 13 residues. Trimming stripped 0 bases from V and 3 bases from J, with 6 bases between. Germline V gene data show CDR1 as MNHEY and CDR2 as SMNVEV (reference sequence). The CDR3 region has the DNA TGTGCCAGCAGTTTATCCGGTTACTACGAGCAGTACTTC. This gives the protein CASSLSGYYEQYF.

The chain couples TRBV5-2 to TRBJ2-1; no DNA check was done on the table's D call, TRBD1. TRBV5-2 is a listed pseudogene. The CDR3 is 14 amino acids. This CDR3 is CAMAPGPGWYEQFF. The CDR3 DNA reads as TGTGCCATGGCCCCCGGGCCAGGGTGGTATGAGCAGTTCTTC.

This clonotype was observed a handful of times. The V call is TRBV28, the J call TRBJ2-7, with TRBD2 as a possible D gene (5 bases). Per germline, CDR1 MDHEN and CDR2 SYDVKM. The V and J ends lost 2 bases and 7 bases respectively, with 15 bases between them. This CDR3 region has 14 residues. CDR3 amino acids: CASSLPGLLQEQYV. CDR3 in DNA: TGTGCCAGCAGTTTACCCGGACTCCTCCAAGAGCAGTACGTC.

This clonotype came up many times. CDR3 region: CSARDPDRVNEQFF. The CDR3, as DNA: TGCAGTGCTAGAGATCCCGACAGGGTTAATGAGCAGTTCTTC. V usage is TRBV20-1 and J usage is TRBJ2-1, with TRBD1 matching over 7 bases. Germline values: CDR1 DFQATT, CDR2 SNEGSKA (reference sequence). The length of the CDR3 is 14 residues. V lost 0 bases to trimming and J lost 7 bases; unmatched junction nucleotides: 6.

This rearrangement joins TRBV20-1 to TRBJ1-2; 9 positions agree with TRBD1. Germline CDR1 reads DFQATT; CDR2 reads SNEGSKA (reference sequence). The CDR3 runs 15 residues. V shed 1 base, J shed 8 bases, and the junction held 11 bases outside the gene matches. CDR3 loop: CSARVEGQGSGGYTF. The CDR3 DNA reads TGCAGTGCTAGAGTGGAGGGACAGGGATCCGGCGGCTACACCTTC.

The chain joins TRBV3-1 to TRBJ2-2; D is unresolved. Germline V gene lookup returns CDR1 LGHDT and CDR2 YNNKEL (reference sequence). Trimming removed 2 bases at V and 4 bases at J, with 8 bases between. This CDR3 comprises 14 residues. Here the CDR3 DNA reads TGTGCCAGCAGCCAACGGGCGTCCACCGGGGAGCTGTTTTTT. Amino acid sequence: CASSQRASTGELFF.

This clonotype occurred a few times. The V and J genes are TRBV5-5 and TRBJ2-1; 9 bases align to TRBD1. Germline V gene data show CDR1 as SGHKS and CDR2 as YYEKEE (reference sequence). The CDR3 covers 15 residues. The V gene end was trimmed by 4 bases and the J gene end by 7 bases; junction bases not matched to a gene: 9. CDR3 bases: TGTGCCAGCAGCCTGGACAGGGGCAATCGGAATGAGCAGTTCTTC. The encoded protein is CASSLDRGNRNEQFF.

There are many counts of this clonotype. The rearrangement uses TRBV25-1 and TRBJ2-5, with 7 bases matching TRBD1. The ends lost 2 bases at V and 3 bases at J; junction bases unmatched: 0. In germline, CDR1 is MGHDK, CDR2 SYGVNS. The CDR3 covers 13 residues. The CDR3 sequence is CASSEDREETQYF. In nucleotides, the CDR3 is TGTGCCAGCAGTGAAGACAGGGAAGAGACCCAGTACTTC.